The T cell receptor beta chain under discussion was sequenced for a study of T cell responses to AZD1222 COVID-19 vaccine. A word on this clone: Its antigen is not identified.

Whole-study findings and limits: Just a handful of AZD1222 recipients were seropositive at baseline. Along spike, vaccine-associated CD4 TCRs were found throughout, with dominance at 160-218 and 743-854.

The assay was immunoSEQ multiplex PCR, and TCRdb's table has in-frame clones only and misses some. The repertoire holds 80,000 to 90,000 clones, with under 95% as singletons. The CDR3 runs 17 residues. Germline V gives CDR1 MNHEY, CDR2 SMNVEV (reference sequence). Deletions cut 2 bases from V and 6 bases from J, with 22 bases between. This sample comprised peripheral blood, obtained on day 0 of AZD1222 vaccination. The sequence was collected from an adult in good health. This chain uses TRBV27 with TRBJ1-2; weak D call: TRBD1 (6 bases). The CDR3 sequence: CASSLGDPTGRIDGYTF. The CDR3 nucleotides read TGTGCCAGCAGTTTAGGGGACCCGACAGGAAGAATAGATGGCTACACCTTC.